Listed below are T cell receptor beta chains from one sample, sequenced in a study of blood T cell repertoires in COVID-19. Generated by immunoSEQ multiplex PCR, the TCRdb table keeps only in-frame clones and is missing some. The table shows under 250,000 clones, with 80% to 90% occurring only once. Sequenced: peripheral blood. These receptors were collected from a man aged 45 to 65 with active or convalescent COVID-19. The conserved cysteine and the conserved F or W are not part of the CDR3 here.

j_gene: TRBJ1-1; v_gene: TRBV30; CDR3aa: AWGRTEAF
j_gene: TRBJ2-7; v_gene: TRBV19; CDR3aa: ASSSILSGGISYEQY
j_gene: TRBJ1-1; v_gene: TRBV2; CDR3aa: ATQGELNAEAF
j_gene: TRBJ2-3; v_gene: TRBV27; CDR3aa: ASTWTSGSSDTQY
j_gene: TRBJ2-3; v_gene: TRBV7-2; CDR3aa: ASSRTGTSGRSTDTQY
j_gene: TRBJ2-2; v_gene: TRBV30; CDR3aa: AWSDRGPEAGGELF
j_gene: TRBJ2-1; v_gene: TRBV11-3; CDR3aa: ASSPRDSSYNEQF
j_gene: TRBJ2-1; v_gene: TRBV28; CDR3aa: ASSVQGLAHYNEQF
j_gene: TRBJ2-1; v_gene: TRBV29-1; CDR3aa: SVEQGYDEQF
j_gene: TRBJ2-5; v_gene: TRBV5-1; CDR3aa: ASSLEWEPGETQY
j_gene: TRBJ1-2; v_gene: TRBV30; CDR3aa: AWSDQSTRGYT
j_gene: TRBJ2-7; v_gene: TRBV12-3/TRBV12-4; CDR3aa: ASSFGAEQY
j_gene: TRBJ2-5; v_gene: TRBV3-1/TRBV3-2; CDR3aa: ASSQDRPGEETQY
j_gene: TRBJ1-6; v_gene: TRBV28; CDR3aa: ASSPLENRYNSPLH
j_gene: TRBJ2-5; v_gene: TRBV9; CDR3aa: ASSVVLGGACETQY
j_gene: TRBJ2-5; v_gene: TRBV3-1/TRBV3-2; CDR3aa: ASSQWLRDRGEQETQY
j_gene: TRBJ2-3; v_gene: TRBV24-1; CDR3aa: ATSGRFLAGVTDTQY
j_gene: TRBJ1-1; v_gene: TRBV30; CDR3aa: AWSVRWRGTPALNTEAF
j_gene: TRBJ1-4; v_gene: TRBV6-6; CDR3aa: ASSYPDRGSEKLF
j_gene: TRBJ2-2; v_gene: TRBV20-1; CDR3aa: SASSGLAENTGELF
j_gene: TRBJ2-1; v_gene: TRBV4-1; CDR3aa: ASSPGLAGYNEQF
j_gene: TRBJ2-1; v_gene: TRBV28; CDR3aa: ASSLWTATGSYNEQF
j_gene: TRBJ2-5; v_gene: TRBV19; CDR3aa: ASSRRGRGEETQY
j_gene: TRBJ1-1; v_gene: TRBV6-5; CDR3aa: ASSFSQMNTEAF
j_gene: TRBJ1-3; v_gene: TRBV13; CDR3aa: ASSSHPGTAGNTIY
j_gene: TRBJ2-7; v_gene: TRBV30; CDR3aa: AWSVRQGAYEQY
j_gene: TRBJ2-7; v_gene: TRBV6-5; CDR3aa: ASSYSRTTSSYEQY
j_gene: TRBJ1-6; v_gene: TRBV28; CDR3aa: ASSLTGMNSPLH
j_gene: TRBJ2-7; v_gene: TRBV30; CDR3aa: AWSGRGSYEQY
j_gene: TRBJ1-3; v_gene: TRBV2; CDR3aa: ASSEQGGFSSGNTIY
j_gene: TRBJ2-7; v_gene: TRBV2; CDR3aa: ASSEASGLDSYEQY
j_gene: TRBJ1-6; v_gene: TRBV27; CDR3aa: ASSWVGGNSPLH
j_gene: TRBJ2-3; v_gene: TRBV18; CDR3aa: ASFPQGATDTQY
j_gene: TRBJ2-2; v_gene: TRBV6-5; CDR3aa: ASSYPRRENTGELF
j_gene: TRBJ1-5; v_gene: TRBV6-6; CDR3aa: ASSPAPGQSPAGDQPQH
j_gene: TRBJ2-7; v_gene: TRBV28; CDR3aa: ASSLPGIRQEQY
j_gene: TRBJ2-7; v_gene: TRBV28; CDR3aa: ASSHGLAYEQY
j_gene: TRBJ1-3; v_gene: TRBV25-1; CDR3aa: ASSLEGGPGNTIY
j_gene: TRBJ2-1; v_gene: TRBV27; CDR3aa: ASSLSSGPLNEQF
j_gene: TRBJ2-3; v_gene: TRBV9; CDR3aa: ASSSGLAGSTDTQY
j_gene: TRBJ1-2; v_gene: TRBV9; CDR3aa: ASSGTGFEGYT
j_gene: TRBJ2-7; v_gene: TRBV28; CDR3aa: ASSLTSGIGDEQY
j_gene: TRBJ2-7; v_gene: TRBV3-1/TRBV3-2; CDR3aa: ASTFLNRGSSYEQY
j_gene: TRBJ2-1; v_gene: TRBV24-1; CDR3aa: ATSDFKKREGSYNEQF
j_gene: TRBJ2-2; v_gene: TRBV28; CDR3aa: ASSPSGLAGGEGNTGELF
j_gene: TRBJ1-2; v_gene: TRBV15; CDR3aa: ATSREVGWGYT
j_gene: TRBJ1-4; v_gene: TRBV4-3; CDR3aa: ASSQDSRDTFFEKLF
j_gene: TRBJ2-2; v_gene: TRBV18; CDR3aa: ASSLKHGQSGELF
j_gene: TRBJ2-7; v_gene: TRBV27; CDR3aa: ASSPRTAYEQY